Shown below are 28 T cell receptor beta chains from a single sample sequenced in a study of shared clonotypes between healthy human individuals. The method was immunoSEQ multiplex PCR; TCRdb's version includes in-frame clones alone and lacks a portion of them. The sample records hundreds of thousands of clones, roughly three quarters being singletons. Sequences were obtained from PBMCs. These receptors all come from a woman in her 40s in good health. Some clones in this sample may be carry-over from other donors' samples.

CDR3 nucleotide sequence: TGTGCCTGGACCAAGGGACAGTCCTACAATGAGCAGTTCTTC. Protein product: CAWTKGQSYNEQFF. The V and J genes are TRBV30 and TRBJ2-1, with 7 nucleotides matching TRBD1. Trimming took 4 bases from V and 1 from J; bases not matched to a gene: 4. This CDR3 has 14 residues. Germline assignment: CDR1 GTSNPN and CDR2 SVGIG (reference sequence).

The chain joins TRBV4-2 to TRBJ2-2; possible D gene TRBD1, 5 bases. V was pared by 4 bases and J by 9 bases, with 15 bases between. This CDR3 has 14 amino acids. Germline loops: CDR1 LGHNA, CDR2 YNFKEQ. The CDR3 DNA reads as TGTGCCAGCAGCCCCGAGGACAAAGCCTGGGAGCTGTTTTTT. Residues: CASSPEDKAWELFF.

The chain is built from TRBV11-2 and TRBJ1-2; no clear D. There are 12 residues in the CDR3. V shed 1 base and J shed 5 bases, with 5 bases lying between them. CDR1 SGHAT and CDR2 FQNNGV come from the germline V gene. The CDR3 DNA follows: TGTGCCAGCAGCTTAGGAAGATATGGCTACACCTTC. Residues: CASSLGRYGYTF.

This chain joins TRBV2 and TRBJ2-5, with a weak D call TRBD2 (6 bases). Germline loops: CDR1 SNHLY, CDR2 FYNNEI. V lost 0 bases and J 5 bases, leaving 19 bases between the germline ends. The CDR3 consists of 17 residues. The CDR3 bases are TGTGCCAGCAGTGAAGCGCGGGGACGTGAGGGCTGGGAGACCCAGTACTTC. This translates into CASSEARGREGWETQYF.

About this clone itself: A far larger clone is just one base off, so this is likely a read error. The same CDR3 is also encoded by other DNA sequences in this sample. The rearrangement joins TRBV29-1 to TRBJ2-7, with TRBD2 as a possible D gene (6 bases). Germline CDR1 is SQVTM and CDR2 is ANQGSEA. V was trimmed by 5 bases and J by 2 bases, leaving 13 bases between them. The CDR3 has 13 residues. CDR3 bases: TGCAGCGTTAGGACGGGGGTGACCTACGAGCAGTACTTC. This gives the protein CSVRTGVTYEQYF.

The genes are TRBV2 and TRBJ2-3; D call uncertain. Looked up from germline, CDR1 is SNHLY and CDR2 is FYNNEI. V was trimmed by 6 bases and J by 0 bases, leaving 13 bases between them. This CDR3 region has 15 residues. CDR3 sequence reads: CASRTGRSSTDTQYF. CDR3 DNA sequence: TGTGCCAGCAGAACCGGACGGTCTAGCACAGATACGCAGTATTTT.

The rearrangement uses TRBV28 and TRBJ1-2; D might be TRBD1 (6 bases). V was pared by 5 bases and J by 1 base, with 8 bases between. The CDR3 extends over 13 amino acids. CDR1 and CDR2 from the germline V gene are MDHEN and SYDVKM. DNA of the CDR3: TGTGCCAGCAGTCCAGGGGTTAACTATGGCTACACCTTC. Translating gives CASSPGVNYGYTF.

The J gene is TRBJ2-2, the V gene TRBV9; 9 positions match TRBD1. The CDR3 sequence is 17 residues long. CDR1 SGDLS and CDR2 YYNGEE come from the germline V gene. The V and J ends lost 0 bases and 5 bases, in that order; junction bases with no gene match: 8. CDR3 residues: CASSVDARTGDTGELFF. CDR3 DNA sequence: TGTGCCAGCAGCGTAGACGCAAGGACAGGGGATACCGGGGAGCTGTTTTTT.

The V and J genes are TRBV4-2 and TRBJ2-5; D gene unclear. With 1 base removed from V and 3 bases from J, the gap between germline ends came to 12 bases. Per the germline V gene, CDR1 is LGHNA and CDR2 is YNFKEQ. The CDR3 runs 15 residues. The CDR3 DNA is TGTGCCAGCAGCCAAGGGTGGCATAAGAAAGAGACCCAGTACTTC. This translates into CASSQGWHKKETQYF.

V and J are TRBV7-3 and TRBJ1-1; D might be TRBD1 (5 bases). This CDR3 has 13 residues. The germline gives CDR1 SGHTA, CDR2 FQGTGA. The V end was cut by 7 bases, the J end by 4 bases, with 13 bases between. CDR3 nucleotide sequence: TGTGCCAGCAATGGGGGACGAGGCACTGAAGCTTTCTTT. Translation: CASNGGRGTEAFF.

As regards this clone: A read error may be the cause here, since a much bigger clone is one base away. This specimen includes other DNA sequences encoding the same CDR3. The V call is TRBV30, the J call TRBJ2-3; D call uncertain. The CDR3 length is 12 residues. The germline V gene encodes CDR1 GTSNPN and CDR2 SVGIG (reference sequence). Trimming took off 5 bases at V and 6 bases at J, with 12 bases between the two ends. The CDR3 sequence: CAWSSSTDTQYF. The CDR3 nucleotides read TGTGCCTGGTCCTCATCCACGGATACGCAGTATTTT.

Worth noting for this clone: A far larger clone is one nucleotide away, so this likely arose from a read error. Additional DNA sequences in this sample encode the identical CDR3. The CDR3 region has the DNA TGTGCCAGCAGTGCCGCAGGGGTGCCTAATGAAAAACTGTTTTTT. Translation: CASSAAGVPNEKLFF. The chain couples TRBV28 to TRBJ1-4, with D possibly being TRBD1 (6 bases). Germline V gene data show CDR1 as MDHEN and CDR2 as SYDVKM. V dropped 5 bases and J dropped 3 bases, with 13 bases sitting between them. CDR3 length: 15 residues. The full variable domain, completed using reference TRBV28 and TRBJ1-4, is DVKVTQSSRYLVKRTGEKVFLECVQDMDHENMFWYRQDPGLGLRLIYFSYDVKMKEKGDIPEGYSVSREKKERFSLILESASTNQTSMYLCASSAAGVPNEKLFFGSGTQLSVL.

This clone has just one count. The J gene is TRBJ1-4, the V gene TRBV5-4, with D possibly being TRBD1 (6 bases). The CDR3 is 16 residues long. The V gene lost 0 bases and the J gene lost 0 bases, with 9 bases spanning the gap. CDR1 is SGHNT and CDR2 is YYREEE in the germline V gene (reference sequence). The CDR3, as DNA: TGTGCCAGCAGCTTGGGACAGGCAGCAACTAATGAAAAACTGTTTTTT. It encodes CASSLGQAATNEKLFF.

Concerning this clone itself: It may be a read error: a sequence one base away is much more abundant. This chain uses TRBV6-5 with TRBJ2-1, with unresolved D. The CDR3 loop spans 15 amino acids. V lost 3 bases, J lost 7 bases, and 16 bases lay in between. Germline lookup yields CDR1 MNHEY and CDR2 SVGAGI. The CDR3 DNA reads TGTGCCAGCAGTTATAGGCAGCGTGGACGGAATGAGCAGTTCTTC. The encoded protein is CASSYRQRGRNEQFF.

As concerns this clone: A read error is the likely source, as a far larger clone sits one nucleotide away. The CDR3 DNA follows: TGTGCCTGGAGTATGGGACAGGGGAATCAGCCCCAGCGTTTT. As protein: CAWSMGQGNQPQRF. The chain recombines TRBV30 with TRBJ1-5; 10 bases align to TRBD1. Germline V CDR1 and CDR2: GTSNPN, SVGIG (reference sequence). This CDR3 comprises 14 residues.

This clone was found once. Given a far larger clone just one base away, this is likely a sequencing read error. This CDR3 reads CAVGQGAAQPQHF. The CDR3 DNA is TGTGCCGTAGGACAGGGGGCCGCTCAGCCCCAGCATTTT. The gene calls are TRBV6-1 and TRBJ1-5; TRBD1 aligns across 11 bases. Germline values: CDR1 MNHNS, CDR2 SASEGT. The CDR3 runs 13 residues. V dropped 11 bases and J dropped 6; count of bases not matched to a gene: 6.

This chain connects TRBV6-1 to TRBJ2-7; D is possibly TRBD1 (6 bases). Germline CDR1 and CDR2: MNHNS and SASEGT. Between the trimmed V and J ends, which lost 3 bases and 2 bases, there was a span of 17 bases. CDR3 length: 16 amino acids. The CDR3 region is CASSENSDRFTYEQYF. The CDR3 bases are TGTGCCAGCAGTGAGAATTCCGACAGGTTCACCTACGAGCAGTACTTC.

The rearrangement uses TRBV7-2 and TRBJ2-1; 14 bases fit TRBD2. The CDR3 extends over 16 amino acids. The germline CDR1 and CDR2 sequences are SGHTA and FQGNSA. With 3 bases clipped from V and 8 bases from J, the junction kept 6 bases outside the gene matches. DNA of the CDR3: TGTGCCAGCAGCTTTGGACTAGCGGGGGGATTGGATGAGCAGTTCTTC. Its protein is CASSFGLAGGLDEQFF.

The chain joins TRBV7-9 to TRBJ1-1, with D possibly being TRBD1 (5 bases). There are 13 residues in the CDR3. Germline CDR1 reads SEHNR; CDR2 reads FQNEAQ (reference sequence). Trimming stripped 4 bases from V and 11 bases from J, with 17 bases between. In DNA form, the CDR3 reads TGTGCCAGCAGCTATATCGGGACGTCAGGGGCTTTCTTT. Protein sequence: CASSYIGTSGAFF.

The chain employs TRBV30 and TRBJ2-1, with a possible D match to TRBD2 (6 bases). The germline CDR1 and CDR2 sequences are GTSNPN and SVGIG (reference sequence). The V and J ends lost 1 base and 3 bases respectively, with 19 bases between them. This CDR3 has 17 amino acids. The CDR3 nucleotides read TGTGCCTGGAGTGGGCTATTGGCGGGAAGGGACTACAATGAGCAGTTCTTC. Translating it yields CAWSGLLAGRDYNEQFF.

This clone was recorded only once. This chain links TRBV19 with TRBJ2-7; D could derive from TRBD1 or TRBD2 (5 bases each). Germline assignment: CDR1 LNHDA and CDR2 SQIVND (reference sequence). The CDR3 consists of 15 residues. V was cut by 6 bases and J by 7 bases, with 22 bases left in between. Written as DNA, the CDR3 is TGTGCCAGTAGCCCTCGGGGCAGTTACTCTGATGAGCAGTACTTC. It yields the protein CASSPRGSYSDEQYF.

This sequence joins TRBV5-1 and TRBJ2-3; D may be TRBD1 (6 bases). CDR1 and CDR2 (germline): SGHRS, YFSETQ. Trimming pared 2 bases from V and 3 bases from J, leaving 7 bases between. This CDR3 spans 13 amino acids. CDR3 DNA sequence: TGCGCCAGCAGCTTTACAGGGACAGATACGCAGTATTTT. Residues: CASSFTGTDTQYF. Full variable domain (rest looked up from reference TRBV5-1 and TRBJ2-3): KAGVTQTPRYLIKTRGQQVTLSCSPISGHRSVSWYQQTPGQGLQFLFEYFSETQRNKGNFPGRFSGRQFSNSRSEMNVSTLELGDSALYLCASSFTGTDTQYFGPGTRLTVL.

The chain joins TRBV19 to TRBJ1-1; D gene ambiguous. This CDR3 is built from 14 residues. Germline V gives CDR1 LNHDA, CDR2 SQIVND (reference sequence). V lost 0 bases, J lost 5 bases, and 10 bases lay in between. Written as DNA, the CDR3 is TGTGCCAGTAGTATAGATTTCTCCAGGACTGAAGCTTTCTTT. It yields the protein CASSIDFSRTEAFF.

This chain connects TRBV19 to TRBJ2-2; 7 bases fit TRBD1. V lost 1 base, J lost 7 bases, and 3 bases stayed unmatched. Per germline, CDR1 LNHDA and CDR2 SQIVND (reference sequence). The CDR3 length is 14 residues. CDR3 bases: TGTGCCAGTAGTATAGGCCGGGACAGCGGGGAGCTGTTTTTT. This codes for CASSIGRDSGELFF.

For this clone: A much more abundant neighbour one base away suggests this may be a read error. The same CDR3 is also encoded by other DNA sequences in this sample. This chain connects TRBV6-1 to TRBJ1-1; TRBD1 matches at 7 bases. Germline-derived CDR1 and CDR2 are MNHNS and SASEGT. This CDR3 is 15 amino acids long. The CDR3 sequence is CASSPTGASNTEAFF. DNA of the CDR3: TGTGCCAGCAGTCCAACAGGGGCCTCGAACACTGAAGCCTTCTTT.

This clone was detected many times. This chain links TRBV15 with TRBJ2-2, with TRBD2 as a possible D gene (6 bases). Trimming cost V 1 base and J 5 bases, with 11 bases left between them. The CDR3 covers 15 residues. Germline CDR1 reads LNHNV; CDR2 reads YYDKDF (reference sequence). CDR3 protein: CATSRGGEATGELFF. CDR3 nucleotide sequence: TGTGCCACCAGCAGAGGAGGGGAGGCAACCGGGGAGCTGTTTTTT.

The chain uses TRBV13 and TRBJ2-1; D may be TRBD1 (5 bases). Germline CDR1 and CDR2: PRHDT and FYEKMQ (reference sequence). CDR3 size: 11 residues. V shed 7 bases and J shed 11 bases, with 12 bases lying between them. CDR3 in DNA: TGTGCCAGCACAAGAAGGGGCCAGCAGTTCTTC. As protein: CASTRRGQQFF.

The chain uses TRBV14 and TRBJ2-5; D unclear. V shed 3 bases and J shed 5 bases, with 13 bases lying between them. This CDR3 spans 14 amino acids. CDR1 is SGHDN and CDR2 is FVKESK in the germline V gene. The CDR3: CASSQVLASETQYF. The DNA for the CDR3 is TGTGCCAGCAGCCAGGTGTTGGCGTCGGAGACCCAGTACTTC.